This TCR beta chain was documented in a study of blood T cell repertoires in COVID-19. Across the whole study: The United States, Italy and Spain were the sources of the acute and convalescent COVID-19 samples.

The CDR3 loop spans 12 amino acids. The germline V gene encodes CDR1 SQVTM and CDR2 ANQGSEA. Trimming took off 5 bases at V and 5 bases at J, with 12 bases between the two ends. In the authors' workflow: Nucleated cell number was recorded as an estimate derived from reference gene primer amplification. Measured with immunoSEQ multiplex PCR; TCRdb has only the in-frame clones, and not every one. V, J and clone size are those of that table, while D and trimming were read from the DNA. The sample lists 180,000 or so clones; about 81% were seen once. Seattle enrolled patients during active infection and tracked them longitudinally. A few counts support this clone.

What was sequenced was peripheral blood. The TCR sequence derives from a woman of 80 years or more with COVID-19, enrolled during active disease. The chain couples TRBV29-1 to TRBJ2-5, with TRBD1 as a possible D gene (5 bases). The CDR3: CSVYQGSETQYF. The DNA for the CDR3 is TGCAGCGTTTATCAGGGTTCTGAGACCCAGTACTTC.